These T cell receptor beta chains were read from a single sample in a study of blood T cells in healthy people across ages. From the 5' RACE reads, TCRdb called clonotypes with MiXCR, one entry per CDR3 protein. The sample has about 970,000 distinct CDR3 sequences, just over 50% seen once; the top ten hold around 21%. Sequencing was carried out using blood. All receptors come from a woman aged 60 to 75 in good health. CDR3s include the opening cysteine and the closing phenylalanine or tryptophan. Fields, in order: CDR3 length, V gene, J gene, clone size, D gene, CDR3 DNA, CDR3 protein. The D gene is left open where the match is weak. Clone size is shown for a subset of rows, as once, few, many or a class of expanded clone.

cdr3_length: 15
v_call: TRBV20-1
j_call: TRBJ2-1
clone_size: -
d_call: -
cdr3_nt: TGCAGTGGTTCAGATGCAGGGATAAACAACAATGAGCAGTTCTTC
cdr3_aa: CSGSDAGINNNEQFF

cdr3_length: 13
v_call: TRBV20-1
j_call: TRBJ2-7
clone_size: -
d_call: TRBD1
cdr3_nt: TGCAGTGCTATCAACCCACAGGGGACCGAGCAGTACTTC
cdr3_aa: CSAINPQGTEQYF

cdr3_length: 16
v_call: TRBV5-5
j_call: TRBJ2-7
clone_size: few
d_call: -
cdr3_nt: TGTGCCAGCAGCTTCGGGACAGCGGGACTAAACTACGAGCAGTACTTC
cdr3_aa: CASSFGTAGLNYEQYF

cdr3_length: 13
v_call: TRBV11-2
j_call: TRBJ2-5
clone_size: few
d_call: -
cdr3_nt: TGTGCCAGCAGCTTAAGGGTGGGGCTAGCGCCGTACTTC
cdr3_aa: CASSLRVGLAPYF

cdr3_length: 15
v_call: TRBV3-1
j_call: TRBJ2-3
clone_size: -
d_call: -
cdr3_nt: TGTGCCAGCAGCCATACAGGGAAGTTGCCAGATACGCAGTATTTT
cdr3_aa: CASSHTGKLPDTQYF

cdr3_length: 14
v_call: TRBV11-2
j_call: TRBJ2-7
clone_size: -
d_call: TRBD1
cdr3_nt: TGTGCCAGCAGGAGACCGGGACAGGACTACGAGCAGTACTTC
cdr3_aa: CASRRPGQDYEQYF

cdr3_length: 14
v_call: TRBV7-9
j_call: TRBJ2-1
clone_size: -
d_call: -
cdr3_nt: TGTGCCAGCAGCTTATCTCTGTCTAGGAGTGAGCAGTTCTTC
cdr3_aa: CASSLSLSRSEQFF

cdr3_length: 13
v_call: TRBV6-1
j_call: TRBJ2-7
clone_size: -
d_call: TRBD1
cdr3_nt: TGTGCCAGCGACCGGGACAGGGCCTACGAGCAGTACTTC
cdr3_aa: CASDRDRAYEQYF

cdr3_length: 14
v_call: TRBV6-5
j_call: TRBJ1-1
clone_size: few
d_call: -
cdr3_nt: TGTGCCAGCTACCCAAGGAGAGAGAACACTGAAGCTTTCTTT
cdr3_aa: CASYPRRENTEAFF

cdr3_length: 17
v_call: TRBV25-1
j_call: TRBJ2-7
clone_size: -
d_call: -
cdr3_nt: TGTGCCAGCAGTCCCCGGTCAGGGGTCGAGGGTTCCTACGAGCAGTACTTC
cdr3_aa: CASSPRSGVEGSYEQYF

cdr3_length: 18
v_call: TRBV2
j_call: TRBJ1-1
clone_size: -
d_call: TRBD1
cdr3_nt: TGTGCCAGCAGTGAGGGTTTGGGACAGCCACCAAGAAGGGCTGAAGCTTTCTTT
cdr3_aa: CASSEGLGQPPRRAEAFF

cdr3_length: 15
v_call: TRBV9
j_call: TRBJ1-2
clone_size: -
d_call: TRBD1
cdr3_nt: TGTGCCAGCAGCGTAGTGGACAGGGCGAGGAGCGGCTACACCTTC
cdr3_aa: CASSVVDRARSGYTF

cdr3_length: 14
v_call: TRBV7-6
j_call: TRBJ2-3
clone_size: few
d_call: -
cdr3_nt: TGTGCCAGCAGCTTTATAAGGGTGTCAGATACGCAGTATTTT
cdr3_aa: CASSFIRVSDTQYF